These T cell receptor beta chains were read from a single sample in a study of blood T cell repertoires in COVID-19. Sequenced by immunoSEQ multiplex PCR; TCRdb stores in-frame clones only, minus some. The table lists hundreds of thousands of clones, more than 80% of them singletons. Specimen: PBMCs or T cells enriched from blood (not recorded which). These receptors originate from a man aged 18 to 29 who had recovered from COVID-19. CDR3s include the opening cysteine and the closing phenylalanine or tryptophan. The D gene is left open where the match is weak. Not all rows give a size; the values are once, few, many and, for expanded clones, a class.

clone size	D gene	V gene	J gene	CDR3 protein	CDR3 DNA
NA	TRBD2	TRBV28	TRBJ2-2	CASSPGGGSGTGELFF	TGTGCCAGCAGCCCCGGGGGGGGATCCGGCACCGGGGAGCTGTTTTTT
NA	TRBD1	TRBV28	TRBJ1-4	CASSSPRDRGGEKLFF	TGTGCCAGCAGTTCGCCCCGGGACAGGGGTGGGGAAAAACTGTTTTTT
NA	NA	TRBV4-2	TRBJ1-2	CASSQASEDNFLPYGYTF	TGTGCCAGCAGCCAAGCATCAGAAGACAACTTCCTACCTTATGGCTACACCTTC
NA	NA	TRBV30	TRBJ2-7	CAWSFRGLIRGEQYF	TGTGCCTGGAGTTTCCGTGGTCTAATACGTGGCGAGCAGTACTTC
NA	NA	TRBV6-1	TRBJ1-6	CASSEDGQWNSPLHF	TGTGCCAGCAGTGAAGATGGACAGTGGAATTCACCCCTCCACTTT
NA	TRBD2	TRBV5-4	TRBJ2-1	CASSYGTSGIYNEQFF	TGTGCCAGCAGCTATGGGACTAGCGGGATCTACAATGAGCAGTTCTTC
NA	NA	TRBV2	TRBJ2-7	CASDHDTIYEQYF	TGTGCCAGCGATCACGACACCATATACGAGCAGTACTTC
NA	NA	TRBV19	TRBJ2-1	CASSRAYGRNEQFF	TGTGCCAGTAGTAGGGCGTATGGTAGGAATGAGCAGTTCTTC
NA	NA	TRBV6-5	TRBJ1-3	CASSYLQGNYGNTIYF	TGTGCCAGCAGTTACTTACAGGGCAACTATGGAAACACCATATATTTT
once	TRBD2	TRBV9	TRBJ2-1	CASSVVVAGVYNEQFF	TGTGCCAGCAGCGTAGTGGTAGCGGGAGTATACAATGAGCAGTTCTTC
NA	TRBD2	TRBV30	TRBJ2-1	CAWHSREGLGEQFF	TGTGCCTGGCATTCGAGGGAGGGCCTTGGTGAGCAGTTCTTC
NA	NA	TRBV19	TRBJ2-1	CASSRDRNNEQFF	TGTGCCAGTAGTAGAGACAGAAACAATGAGCAGTTCTTC
NA	NA	TRBV28	TRBJ1-1	CASSTRLQGGTEAFF	TGTGCCAGCAGCACTCGATTACAGGGCGGAACTGAAGCTTTCTTT
NA	NA	TRBV6-2/TRBV6-3	TRBJ2-5	CASSYQVETQYF	TGTGCCAGCAGTTACCAGGTTGAGACCCAGTACTTC
NA	NA	TRBV6-1	TRBJ1-5	CASSEGGGNQPQHF	TGTGCCAGCAGTGAAGGGGGGGGTAATCAGCCCCAGCATTTT
NA	NA	TRBV19	TRBJ1-4	CASSMQGLGKLFF	TGTGCCAGTAGTATGCAGGGGTTGGGGAAACTGTTTTTT
NA	NA	TRBV4-1	TRBJ1-3	CASSRSGVGNTIYF	TGCGCCAGCAGCCGCTCGGGGGTAGGAAACACCATATATTTT
NA	TRBD1	TRBV6-2/TRBV6-3	TRBJ2-2	CASSYGLGQGDGELFF	TGTGCCAGCAGTTACGGGCTCGGCCAGGGGGACGGGGAGCTGTTTTTT
NA	TRBD1	TRBV4-3	TRBJ2-3	CASSQDGDREGPDTQYF	TGCGCCAGCAGCCAAGATGGGGACAGGGAGGGGCCAGATACGCAGTATTTT
NA	NA	TRBV11-1	TRBJ2-7	CASSLGTVTYEQYF	TGTGCCAGCAGCTTAGGCACTGTCACCTACGAGCAGTACTTC
NA	NA	TRBV27	TRBJ2-1	CASSEDGVYNEQFF	TGTGCCAGCAGTGAAGACGGGGTCTACAATGAGCAGTTCTTC
NA	TRBD1	TRBV6-8	TRBJ2-6	CASSRGKWTGPGANVLTF	TGTGCCAGCAGCCGTGGTAAATGGACAGGGCCTGGGGCCAACGTCCTGACTTTC
few	TRBD2	TRBV5-6	TRBJ2-1	CASSIGLAEQFF	TGTGCCAGCAGCATCGGACTAGCGGAGCAGTTCTTC
NA	TRBD1	TRBV30	TRBJ2-1	CAWSSGQGYNEQFF	TGTGCCTGGAGTTCCGGACAGGGGTACAATGAGCAGTTCTTC
NA	TRBD2	TRBV18	TRBJ2-3	CASSPPASGGAGDTQYF	TGTGCCAGCTCACCACCGGCTAGCGGGGGGGCCGGAGATACGCAGTATTTT
NA	NA	TRBV3-1/TRBV3-2	TRBJ1-1	CASSREFMNTEAFF	TGTGCCAGCAGCCGTGAGTTCATGAACACTGAAGCTTTCTTT
NA	NA	TRBV27	TRBJ2-3	CASSLIEGVLSTQYF	TGTGCCAGCAGTTTAATCGAGGGTGTTTTGAGTACGCAGTATTTT
NA	TRBD1	TRBV7-8	TRBJ2-7	CASTPGTGQGFDEQYF	TGTGCCAGCACCCCGGGGACGGGACAGGGGTTTGACGAGCAGTACTTC
NA	NA	TRBV12-3/TRBV12-4	TRBJ1-3	CASSRVLGNTIYF	TGTGCCAGCAGTCGGGTTCTTGGAAACACCATATATTTT
NA	NA	TRBV5-1	TRBJ2-7	CASSPPLQGYEQYF	TGCGCCAGCAGCCCACCCCTACAGGGTTACGAGCAGTACTTC
NA	NA	TRBV6-4	TRBJ1-6	CASSEGTRNSPLHF	TGTGCCAGCAGTGAAGGGACAAGGAATTCACCCCTCCACTTT
NA	NA	TRBV27	TRBJ2-7	CASSLNGIPVEQYF	TGTGCCAGCAGTTTGAACGGGATACCCGTGGAGCAGTACTTC
NA	NA	TRBV5-1	TRBJ1-5	CASSSGSGDNQPQHF	TGCGCCAGCAGTTCGGGCTCAGGGGACAATCAGCCCCAGCATTTT
NA	TRBD2	TRBV5-8	TRBJ2-6	CASSKPGGSNVLTF	TGTGCCAGCAGCAAACCGGGAGGTTCCAACGTCCTGACTTTC
NA	NA	TRBV5-4	TRBJ1-3	CASSVDNSGNTIYF	TGTGCCAGCAGTGTGGACAACTCTGGAAACACCATATATTTT